This T cell receptor (beta chain) is drawn from a study of cytomegalovirus exposure and HLA in healthy donors. Broader study findings: It was 150 to 200 TCR beta chains that were listed as cytomegalovirus-associated. In vitro checks showed that a few CMV-associated chains really do target CMV antigens. The dataset shows that most TCR sequences were rare, while some public TCRs occurred in many donors.

This CDR3 has 15 amino acids. V shed 4 bases and J 5 bases; nucleotides not matched to a gene: 8. From germline, CDR1 is MNHNS and CDR2 SASEGT. As regards this clone: Antigen unknown.

Generated by immunoSEQ multiplex PCR, the TCRdb table keeps only in-frame clones and is missing some. The sample includes approximately 180,000 clones, more than 70% of them seen just once. This chain uses TRBV6-1 with TRBJ2-3; 8 positions agree with TRBD1. This receptor was taken from a woman aged 18-29 years in good health and CMV-seronegative. The sample consisted of PBMCs. Here the CDR3 reads CASSGQGAVIDTQYF. In DNA form, the CDR3 reads TGTGCCAGCAGTGGGCAGGGGGCGGTTATAGATACGCAGTATTTT.